This passage covers 22 T cell receptor beta chains from one sample sequenced in a study of shared clonotypes between healthy human individuals. Sequenced by immunoSEQ multiplex PCR; TCRdb stores in-frame clones only, minus some. The data hold about 1 million clones, with 65% to 80% observed a single time. The sample was memory CD4+ T cells sorted from blood. Subset defined: CD45RA-negative fraction. Every receptor here comes from a man younger than 30 in good health.

This clone was found once. V and J are TRBV10-2 and TRBJ1-1, with a possible D match to TRBD1 (5 bases). The CDR3 loop spans 14 amino acids. Trimming shortened V by 5 bases and J by 6 bases, and 16 bases separated the two germline ends. Germline V gene lookup returns CDR1 WSHSY and CDR2 SAAADI. The DNA for the CDR3 is TGCGCCAGCAGTCAGGTCAGGGAGACGCCTGAAGCTTTCTTT. It is translated as CASSQVRETPEAFF.

The V and J genes are TRBV2 and TRBJ1-6, with TRBD1 as a possible D gene (6 bases). CDR1 is SNHLY and CDR2 is FYNNEI in the germline V gene. The V end was cut by 6 bases, the J end by 7 bases, with 16 bases between. There are 15 residues in the CDR3. CDR3 DNA: TGTGCCAGCAGCGGGGGCAGGATCCGCAATTCACCCCTCCACTTT. This sequence encodes CASSGGRIRNSPLHF.

For this clone: Other DNA sequences in the sample encode the same CDR3. The CDR3 coding sequence is TGTGCCAGCAGCCCCCGGGGGGGGGATACGCAGTATTTT. This gives the protein CASSPRGGDTQYF. The V call is TRBV9, the J call TRBJ2-3; TRBD2 matches 8 bases. There are 13 residues in the CDR3. The ends lost 4 bases at V and 6 bases at J; junction bases unmatched: 4. Looked up from germline, CDR1 is SGDLS and CDR2 is YYNGEE. The full variable domain, rest sourced from reference TRBV9 and TRBJ2-3, is DSGVTQTPKHLITATGQRVTLRCSPRSGDLSVYWYQQSLDQGLQFLIQYYNGEERAKGNILERFSAQQFPDLHSELNLSSLELGDSALYFCASSPRGGDTQYFGPGTRLTVL.

This clone appeared a few times. The rearrangement uses TRBV7-2 and TRBJ1-1; the D gene is possibly TRBD1 (6 bases). The CDR3 runs 15 residues. Trimming took off 2 bases at V and 2 bases at J, with 12 bases between the two ends. Germline V gene data show CDR1 as SGHTA and CDR2 as FQGNSA. The CDR3 loop is CASSLTGGINTEAFF. The DNA for the CDR3 is TGTGCCAGCAGCTTAACGGGGGGCATTAACACTGAAGCTTTCTTT.

This clone came up many times. The V and J genes are TRBV19 and TRBJ2-1, with D possibly matching TRBD1 (6 bases). The germline CDR1 and CDR2 sequences are LNHDA and SQIVND (reference sequence). Trimming stripped 4 bases from V and 3 bases from J, with 13 bases between. The CDR3 sequence is 15 residues long. The CDR3 region has the DNA TGTGCCAGTAGTAAAGGACAGAACTTCTACAATGAGCAGTTCTTC. Translated, it gives CASSKGQNFYNEQFF.

The chain recombines TRBV18 with TRBJ2-4; TRBD2 is a possible D gene (5 bases). The CDR3 sequence is 13 residues long. V lost 4 bases, J lost 11 bases, and 15 bases lay in between. Germline V gene lookup returns CDR1 KGHSH and CDR2 LQKENI. The CDR3 is CASSLSPGGLQYF. The CDR3 region has the DNA TGTGCCAGCTCACTTTCCCCCGGAGGCCTTCAGTACTTC.

The chain uses TRBV13 and TRBJ2-1, with D possibly being TRBD1 (5 bases). The germline V gene encodes CDR1 PRHDT and CDR2 FYEKMQ (reference sequence). The V gene lost 5 bases and the J gene lost 0 bases, with 11 bases spanning the gap. The CDR3 sequence is 15 residues long. For the CDR3, the DNA is TGTGCCAGCAGCCCGGACACAACCTCCTACAATGAGCAGTTCTTC. Protein sequence: CASSPDTTSYNEQFF.

The CDR3 region is CASSFYRGELFF. CDR3 sequence (DNA): TGTGCCAGCAGCTTTTATCGCGGGGAGCTGTTTTTT. The chain combines TRBV7-2 with TRBJ2-2; D unclear. Trimming took off 3 bases at V and 7 bases at J, with 6 bases between the two ends. The CDR3 extends over 12 amino acids. Looked up from germline, CDR1 is SGHTA and CDR2 is FQGNSA.

The chain couples TRBV18 to TRBJ2-2; 8 bases map to TRBD2. Germline CDR1 reads KGHSH; CDR2 reads LQKENI. After removal of 1 base from V and 4 bases from J, the junction contained 5 bases not matched to a gene. This CDR3 contains 16 residues. The CDR3 sequence: CASSPRSGRSTGELFF. CDR3 DNA sequence: TGTGCCAGCTCACCACGGAGCGGGAGAAGCACCGGGGAGCTGTTTTTT. Complete variable domain (other parts from reference TRBV18 and TRBJ2-2): NAGVMQNPRHLVRRRGQEARLRCSPMKGHSHVYWYRQLPEEGLKFMVYLQKENIIDESGMPKERFSAEFPKEGPSILRIQQVVRGDSAAYFCASSPRSGRSTGELFFGEGSRLTVL.

The chain links TRBV5-1 to TRBJ1-1; no clear D gene. Trimming cost V 4 bases and J 0 bases, with 13 bases left between them. CDR3 length: 15 residues. CDR1 and CDR2 from the germline V gene are SGHRS and YFSETQ. The CDR3 here is CASSPGAKMNTEAFF. The CDR3 bases are TGCGCCAGCAGCCCGGGAGCAAAAATGAACACTGAAGCTTTCTTT.

The gene calls are TRBV7-2 and TRBJ2-7, with TRBD1 identical over 10 bases. From germline, CDR1 is SGHTA and CDR2 FQGNSA. V was clipped by 4 bases and J by 6 bases; unmatched bases: 6. The CDR3 runs to 14 residues. In nucleotides, the CDR3 is TGTGCCAGCAGCTGGATGACAGGGGGCGGCGAGCAGTACTTC. Its protein product is CASSWMTGGGEQYF.

This clone was counted a few times. This chain connects TRBV5-4 to TRBJ1-1, with D perhaps matching TRBD1 (6 bases). V gave up 7 bases and J gave up 1 base, with 11 bases separating them. The germline V gene encodes CDR1 SGHNT and CDR2 YYREEE (reference sequence). This CDR3 contains 13 residues. The CDR3 nucleotides are TGTGCCAGCTACCGAGGGGGGAACACTGAAGCTTTCTTT. Protein: CASYRGGNTEAFF.

The chain links TRBV2 to TRBJ1-6; D is ambiguous. CDR3 length: 14 residues. Trimming took 6 bases from V and 0 from J, leaving 6 bases between them. CDR1 is SNHLY and CDR2 is FYNNEI in the germline V gene. In nucleotides, the CDR3 is TGTGCCAGCAGAGACCGCTCCTATAATTCACCCCTCCACTTT. Translation: CASRDRSYNSPLHF.

The V call is TRBV30, the J call TRBJ1-6; 8 nucleotides line up with TRBD1. After removal of 1 base from V and 9 bases from J, the junction contained 5 bases not matched to a gene. Germline V lookup: CDR1 GTSNPN, CDR2 SVGIG (reference sequence). The CDR3 totals 14 residues. The CDR3 here is CAWSDPDRVSPLHF. The CDR3 nucleotides read TGTGCCTGGAGTGATCCGGACAGGGTTTCACCCCTCCACTTT.

The chain carries TRBV11-2 and TRBJ2-5; tentative D call: TRBD2 (5 bases). This CDR3 spans 12 amino acids. CDR1 is SGHAT and CDR2 is FQNNGV in the germline V gene. V was pared by 8 bases and J by 3 bases, with 10 bases between. The chain's CDR3 is CASGLGEETQYF. CDR3 bases: TGTGCCAGCGGATTGGGAGAAGAGACCCAGTACTTC.

V gene TRBV27 combines with J gene TRBJ2-7; D is ambiguous. The germline V gene has CDR1 MNHEY and CDR2 SMNVEV (reference sequence). This CDR3 region has 16 residues. V was trimmed by 5 bases and J by 0 bases, leaving 17 bases between them. This CDR3 reads CASSAGFLIGSYEQYF. The CDR3 nucleotides are TGTGCCAGCAGTGCAGGATTCTTAATAGGCTCCTACGAGCAGTACTTC.

V and J are TRBV10-3 and TRBJ2-7, with D possibly matching TRBD1 (5 bases). Germline V lookup: CDR1 ENHRY, CDR2 SYGVKD. Trimming took off 3 bases at V and 3 bases at J, with 9 bases between the two ends. This CDR3 has 13 residues. The CDR3 here is CAISDHRGYEQYF. CDR3 nucleotide sequence: TGTGCCATCAGTGATCATAGGGGCTACGAGCAGTACTTC.

The V gene is TRBV11-2, the J gene TRBJ2-1; 7 bases align to TRBD1. V dropped 2 bases and J dropped 7; count of bases not matched to a gene: 8. There are 15 residues in the CDR3. CDR1 and CDR2 (germline): SGHAT, FQNNGV. CDR3 sequence reads: CASSLRGQGSNEQFF. CDR3 DNA sequence: TGTGCCAGCAGCTTAAGGGGGCAGGGAAGTAATGAGCAGTTCTTC. Looking up the rest from reference TRBV11-2 and TRBJ2-1 gives the full variable domain: EAGVAQSPRYKIIEKRQSVAFWCNPISGHATLYWYQQILGQGPKLLIQFQNNGVVDDSQLPKDRFSAERLKGVDSTLKIQPAKLEDSAVYLCASSLRGQGSNEQFFGPGTRLTVL.

V gene TRBV2 combines with J gene TRBJ2-1, with a weak D call TRBD2 (6 bases). Trimming cost V 8 bases and J 0 bases, with 17 bases left between them. CDR1 SNHLY and CDR2 FYNNEI come from the germline V gene. The CDR3 sequence is 16 residues long. In nucleotides, the CDR3 is TGTGCCAGCCAGACCCCGCGGGGCCTCTCCTACAATGAGCAGTTCTTC. It codes for CASQTPRGLSYNEQFF.

The chain has TRBV25-1 and TRBJ2-6; 8 bases align to TRBD1. Germline-derived CDR1 and CDR2 are MGHDK and SYGVNS. The CDR3 is made up of 17 amino acids. The V segment lost 3 bases and the J segment 0 bases; nucleotides outside the gene matches: 4. CDR3 sequence: CASSEPTGGSGANVLTF. The CDR3 DNA sequence: TGTGCCAGCAGTGAGCCAACAGGGGGCTCTGGGGCCAACGTCCTGACTTTC.

V is TRBV5-1 and J is TRBJ2-1; 8 nucleotides line up with TRBD2. Germline CDR1 reads SGHRS; CDR2 reads YFSETQ. This CDR3 spans 15 amino acids. V gave up 6 bases and J gave up 5 bases; unmatched junction bases: 10. CDR3 DNA: TGCGCCAGCACCCTGAGCGGGAGCGCCAACAATGAGCAGTTCTTC. It yields the protein CASTLSGSANNEQFF.

The V gene is TRBV7-9, the J gene TRBJ1-1; D is unclear. The CDR3 has 12 amino acids. The V gene's germline CDR1 is SEHNR and CDR2 FQNEAQ (reference sequence). Trimming shortened V by 2 bases and J by 4 bases, and 5 bases separated the two germline ends. Written as DNA, the CDR3 is TGTGCCAGCAGCTTAATGGCCACTGAAGCTTTCTTT. Its translation: CASSLMATEAFF.